Presented here are 22 T cell receptor beta chains from one specimen sequenced in a study of shared clonotypes between healthy human individuals. Using immunoSEQ multiplex PCR, the repertoire was profiled, and TCRdb retains in-frame clones only, with some absent. This table holds approximately 1,000,000 clones, about 72% found once. Input material: memory CD4+ T cells from PBMCs. Subset specified: CD45RA-negative fraction. All receptors derive from a man aged 18 to 30 in good health. Some clones in this sample may be carry-over from other donors' samples.

On this clone: Other DNA sequences of this sample code for an identical CDR3. The chain uses TRBV20-1 and TRBJ1-2; D unclear. CDR1 is DFQATT, CDR2 SNEGSKA, per germline (reference sequence). The CDR3 runs to 11 residues. Trimming removed 0 bases from V and 2 bases from J, with 1 base in between. The DNA for the CDR3 is TGCAGTGCTAGAGACAACTATGGCTACACCTTC. This sequence encodes CSARDNYGYTF.

The chain joins TRBV5-4 to TRBJ2-1, with 11 bases that match TRBD2. Per germline, CDR1 SGHNT and CDR2 YYREEE (reference sequence). V dropped 6 bases and J dropped 12; count of bases not matched to a gene: 14. This CDR3 has 15 residues. This CDR3 is CASTQEGLAGGSQFF. CDR3 coding DNA: TGTGCCAGCACTCAGGAGGGGCTAGCGGGAGGTTCGCAGTTCTTC.

This clone showed up just once. A single base separates this from a much larger clone, so it may be a read error. The chain joins TRBV13 to TRBJ2-7; 11 nucleotides line up with TRBD2. The CDR3 consists of 16 residues. CDR1 is PRHDT and CDR2 is FYEKMQ in the germline V gene (reference sequence). CDR3: CAGSLLGTSGAYEQYF. In DNA form, the CDR3 reads TGTGCCGGCAGCTTACTGGGGACTAGCGGTGCCTACGAGCAGTACTTC. The variable domain in full, completed from reference TRBV13 and TRBJ2-7, reads AAGVIQSPRHLIKEKRETATLKCYPIPRHDTVYWYQQGPGQDPQFLISFYEKMQSDKGSIPDRFSAQQFSDYHSELNMSSLELGDSALYFCAGSLLGTSGAYEQYFGPGTRLTVT.

This clone has ten or more counts. V is TRBV11-2 and J is TRBJ2-3; maybe TRBD1 (6 bases). The length of the CDR3 is 15 residues. Trimming took 3 bases from V and 2 from J, leaving 12 bases between them. Germline V gene lookup returns CDR1 SGHAT and CDR2 FQNNGV. CDR3 protein: CASSLPTGNTDTQYF. CDR3 DNA: TGTGCCAGCAGCTTGCCGACAGGAAACACAGATACGCAGTATTTT.

This clone has more than one count but fewer than ten. A much larger clone lies a single base off, so this may be a read error. This chain links TRBV6-5 with TRBJ2-2; D is undetermined. Trimming took 7 bases from V and 4 from J, leaving 4 bases between them. The length of the CDR3 is 11 residues. Germline V gene data show CDR1 as MNHEY and CDR2 as SVGAGI. The chain's CDR3 is CASKGTGELFF. In DNA form, the CDR3 reads TGTGCCAGCAAAGGCACCGGGGAGCTGTTTTTT.

This clone was seen many times. The V call is TRBV5-5, the J call TRBJ1-4; TRBD1 aligns across 11 bases. CDR3 length: 15 residues. Losses at the gene ends were 4 bases for V and 5 bases for J; bases not matched to a gene: 4. The V gene's germline CDR1 is SGHKS and CDR2 YYEKEE (reference sequence). DNA of the CDR3: TGTGCCAGCAGCCGTGGGACAGGGGGGAATGAAAAACTGTTTTTT. It translates to CASSRGTGGNEKLFF.

The chain recombines TRBV14 with TRBJ1-3; TRBD1 aligns across 8 bases. CDR3 length equals 14 residues. Germline V gene lookup returns CDR1 SGHDN and CDR2 FVKESK. Trimming at V came to 5 bases and at J to 4 bases, leaving 4 bases not matched to a gene. The chain's CDR3 is CASSFRGHGNTIYF. CDR3 in DNA: TGTGCCAGCAGCTTCAGGGGGCACGGAAACACCATATATTTT.

This chain joins TRBV18 and TRBJ2-3; TRBD2 agrees at 8 bases. This CDR3 comprises 16 residues. V shed 4 bases and J 2 bases; nucleotides not matched to a gene: 8. Germline CDR1 KGHSH, CDR2 LQKENI. The CDR3 protein is CASSHATSAHTDTQYF. CDR3 sequence (DNA): TGTGCCAGCTCACATGCGACTAGCGCCCACACAGATACGCAGTATTTT.

The chain has TRBV7-9 and TRBJ2-7; 7 bases agree with TRBD2. J was trimmed by 1 base and V by 3 bases; bases with no gene match: 3. This CDR3 has 14 residues. From germline, CDR1 is SEHNR and CDR2 FQNEAQ (reference sequence). Here the CDR3 DNA reads TGTGCCAGCAGCTTCGCTAGCGGATCCTACGAGCAGTACTTC. Its protein is CASSFASGSYEQYF. The full variable domain, rest sourced from reference TRBV7-9 and TRBJ2-7, is DTGVSQNPRHKITKRGQNVTFRCDPISEHNRLYWYRQTLGQGPEFLTYFQNEAQLEKSRLLSDRFSAERPKGSFSTLEIQRTEQGDSAMYLCASSFASGSYEQYFGPGTRLTVT.

Notes on this clone: This likely traces to a read error, being one base from a far larger clone. In the same sample, other DNA sequences code for this CDR3. This chain connects TRBV30 to TRBJ1-5; D is undetermined. The V end was cut by 5 bases, the J end by 1 base, with 6 bases between. CDR3 length equals 12 residues. Germline lookup yields CDR1 GTSNPN and CDR2 SVGIG (reference sequence). The CDR3 DNA reads as TGTGCCTGGGGTGGGAGCAATCAGCCCCAGCATTTT. Protein sequence: CAWGGSNQPQHF.

This clone was counted only a few times. V and J are TRBV7-9 and TRBJ2-5; no reliable D call. CDR1 is SEHNR, CDR2 FQNEAQ, per germline (reference sequence). V lost 4 bases and J lost 2, with 11 bases in between. This CDR3 has 14 residues. The CDR3 nucleotides read TGTGCCAGCAGCTCAATGGGTCTACAAGAGACCCAGTACTTC. This sequence encodes CASSSMGLQETQYF.

This chain's CDR3 is CASSLLAGGYEQYF. CDR3 bases: TGTGCCAGCAGTTTACTAGCGGGAGGTTACGAGCAGTACTTC. The V gene is TRBV28, the J gene TRBJ2-7; 11 bases line up with TRBD2. Germline V lookup: CDR1 MDHEN, CDR2 SYDVKM. J was trimmed by 4 bases and V by 2 bases; bases with no gene match: 1. The CDR3 is 14 amino acids.

This clone was observed once. The chain's CDR3 is CASSSGTVEQFHEQYF. CDR3 coding DNA: TGTGCCAGCAGCTCTGGGACAGTAGAGCAGTTCCACGAGCAGTACTTC. The chain couples TRBV5-8 to TRBJ2-7; 7 bases are shared with TRBD1. J lost 5 bases, V lost 3 bases, and 14 bases had no gene match. This CDR3 contains 16 residues. The germline V gene has CDR1 SGHTS and CDR2 YDEGEE.

This chain links TRBV5-1 with TRBJ1-2; D is possibly TRBD1 (6 bases). Trimming cost V 4 bases and J 4 bases, with 20 bases left between them. The V gene's germline CDR1 is SGHRS and CDR2 YFSETQ. The CDR3 spans 16 residues. The CDR3 here is CASSPAGGGEGYGYTF. The CDR3 DNA reads as TGCGCCAGCAGCCCGGCCGGGGGGGGCGAAGGCTATGGCTACACCTTC. The complete variable domain, with remaining parts taken from reference TRBV5-1 and TRBJ1-2, reads KAGVTQTPRYLIKTRGQQVTLSCSPISGHRSVSWYQQTPGQGLQFLFEYFSETQRNKGNFPGRFSGRQFSNSRSEMNVSTLELGDSALYLCASSPAGGGEGYGYTFGSGTRLTVV.

The chain recombines TRBV15 with TRBJ2-3; D possibly corresponds to TRBD1 (6 bases). This CDR3 has 16 amino acids. V was clipped by 1 base and J by 3 bases, with 14 bases between them. Germline CDR1 and CDR2: LNHNV and YYDKDF (reference sequence). The CDR3 bases are TGTGCCACCAGCAGAGTTCAGGGGCGTTTAACAGATACGCAGTATTTT. Protein: CATSRVQGRLTDTQYF. Using reference TRBV15 and TRBJ2-3 for the parts outside the CDR3, the full variable domain is DAMVIQNPRYQVTQFGKPVTLSCSQTLNHNVMYWYQQKSSQAPKLLFHYYDKDFNNEADTPDNFQSRRPNTSFCFLDIRSPGLGDTAMYLCATSRVQGRLTDTQYFGPGTRLTVL.

CDR3 in amino acids: CAWALGPGENYGYTF. The CDR3 bases are TGTGCCTGGGCCCTAGGACCCGGGGAAAACTATGGCTACACCTTC. The rearrangement joins TRBV30 to TRBJ1-2, with unresolved D. The CDR3 spans 15 residues. CDR1 is GTSNPN and CDR2 is SVGIG in the germline V gene (reference sequence). Between the trimmed V and J ends, which lost 5 bases and 2 bases, there was a span of 18 bases. The entire variable domain, with the rest obtained from reference TRBV30 and TRBJ1-2, is as follows: SQTIHQWPATLVQPVGSPLSLECTVEGTSNPNLYWYRQAAGRGLQLLFYSVGIGQISSEVPQNLSASRPQDRQFILSSKKLLLSDSGFYLCAWALGPGENYGYTFGSGTRLTVV.

This chain links TRBV5-4 with TRBJ2-7; tentatively, D is TRBD2 (5 bases). Germline V gene sequence: CDR1 SGHNT, CDR2 YYREEE (reference sequence). The CDR3 has 15 residues. The V and J ends lost 6 bases and 6 bases respectively, with 22 bases between them. The CDR3, as DNA: TGTGCCAGCAACCGAATAGCCGGGAATCCCCGCGAGCAGTACTTC. Its translation: CASNRIAGNPREQYF.

V and J are TRBV2 and TRBJ1-2; D uncertain. Germline V CDR1 and CDR2: SNHLY, FYNNEI. The CDR3 consists of 12 residues. Trimming took 7 bases from V and 8 from J, leaving 14 bases between them. The CDR3 bases are TGTGCCAGCAATGCAGGCCCTGGGGGCTACACCTTC. Encoded protein: CASNAGPGGYTF.

This rearrangement joins TRBV7-9 to TRBJ2-2, with 14 bases lining up with TRBD2. The CDR3 spans 18 residues. The germline V gene has CDR1 SEHNR and CDR2 FQNEAQ (reference sequence). V lost 4 bases, J lost 6 bases, and 10 bases stayed unmatched. The CDR3 protein is CASSYSGLAGVSAGELFF. CDR3 DNA: TGTGCCAGCAGCTATTCGGGACTAGCGGGAGTATCGGCCGGGGAGCTGTTTTTT.

A remark on this clone: A far larger clone is only one base removed, so a read error is likely. This chain joins TRBV5-4 and TRBJ2-3, with D possibly matching TRBD2 (6 bases). Trimming shortened V by 4 bases and J by 2 bases, and 17 bases separated the two germline ends. Germline V gene lookup returns CDR1 SGHNT and CDR2 YYREEE (reference sequence). The CDR3 is made up of 16 amino acids. CDR3 amino acids: CASSRGSGGNTDTQYF. The CDR3 region has the DNA TGTGCCAGCAGCCGTGGCTCCGGGGGTAACACAGATACGCAGTATTTT.

V gene TRBV5-1 combines with J gene TRBJ2-3; 7 bases are shared with TRBD2. Germline lookup yields CDR1 SGHRS and CDR2 YFSETQ. The CDR3 is 14 amino acids. J lost 4 bases, V lost 6 bases, and 8 bases had no gene match. The CDR3 region has the DNA TGCGCCAGCATCCCCCAAAGCGGGGCAGATACGCAGTATTTT. Its protein is CASIPQSGADTQYF.

The chain has TRBV28 and TRBJ1-5, with D possibly matching TRBD1 (6 bases). The germline V and J ends were trimmed by 3 bases and 5 bases, with 11 bases remaining between them. Germline lookup yields CDR1 MDHEN and CDR2 SYDVKM. CDR3 length: 14 residues. Here the CDR3 reads CASSFNGGHQPQHF. CDR3 DNA: TGTGCCAGCAGTTTTAACGGGGGGCATCAGCCCCAGCATTTT.